This entry lists 27 T cell receptor beta chains sequenced from one sample in a study of technical replicates of blood from several donors. Sequencing was performed with immunoSEQ multiplex PCR; in TCRdb, only in-frame clones are kept and a portion is missing. This repertoire shows fewer than 90,000 clones, approximately 94% found once; its top ten account for approximately 0.25%. Sequenced input: T cells isolated from PBMCs. The source of these receptors is a human donor in good health.

DNA for the CDR3: TGTGCCAGCAGTTACGTCGTCAGGGCCTCCTACAATGAGCAGTTCTTC. Translation: CASSYVVRASYNEQFF. This sequence joins TRBV28 and TRBJ2-1, with D perhaps matching TRBD1 (5 bases). V was clipped by 4 bases and J by 0 bases, with 13 bases between them. The CDR3 has 16 amino acids. CDR1 and CDR2 (germline): MDHEN, SYDVKM.

The gene calls are TRBV14 and TRBJ2-7; 7 nucleotides line up with TRBD2. Trimming removed 2 bases from V and 7 bases from J; junction bases left unmatched: 2. Germline V gene lookup returns CDR1 SGHDN and CDR2 FVKESK. The CDR3 has 12 amino acids. The CDR3 sequence: CASSQYSGEQYF. The DNA for the CDR3 is TGTGCCAGCAGCCAATATAGCGGGGAGCAGTACTTC.

This clone was seen only once. CDR3 sequence: CASRDSPYEQYF. The CDR3 DNA reads as TGTGCCAGCAGGGACAGCCCCTACGAGCAGTACTTC. This chain uses TRBV28 with TRBJ2-7; perhaps TRBD1 as D (6 bases). Germline V CDR1 and CDR2: MDHEN, SYDVKM. The CDR3 contains 12 residues. Trimming took 6 bases from V and 2 from J, leaving 8 bases between them.

This clone was seen more than once but under ten times. This chain joins TRBV15 and TRBJ2-4; 9 bases match TRBD2. V was pared by 2 bases and J by 2 bases, with 7 bases of the junction left unmatched. CDR1 is LNHNV and CDR2 is YYDKDF in the germline V gene (reference sequence). This CDR3 is built from 17 residues. This CDR3 is CATSRPGLASSKNIQYF. CDR3 sequence (DNA): TGTGCCACCAGCAGACCGGGACTAGCTTCGTCCAAAAACATTCAGTACTTC. Looking up the rest from reference TRBV15 and TRBJ2-4 gives the full variable domain: DAMVIQNPRYQVTQFGKPVTLSCSQTLNHNVMYWYQQKSSQAPKLLFHYYDKDFNNEADTPDNFQSRRPNTSFCFLDIRSPGLGDTAMYLCATSRPGLASSKNIQYFGAGTRLSVL.

CDR3 in DNA: TGTGCCAGCAGCGCCGGGACAGAAAATAATCAGCCCCAGCATTTT. This gives the protein CASSAGTENNQPQHF. The V gene is TRBV5-6, the J gene TRBJ1-5, with TRBD1 matching 7 bases. The germline CDR1 and CDR2 sequences are SGHDT and YYEEEE. This CDR3 comprises 15 residues. Losses at the gene ends were 4 bases for V and 4 bases for J; bases not matched to a gene: 8.

The rearrangement uses TRBV4-1 and TRBJ1-2; no definite D call. Trimming pared 0 bases from V and 1 base from J, leaving 6 bases between. The CDR3 consists of 14 residues. CDR1 is MGHRA, CDR2 YSYEKL, per germline. The CDR3 DNA reads TGCGCCAGCAGCCAAGAGCTCAGTAACTATGGCTACACCTTC. It is translated as CASSQELSNYGYTF.

The chain has TRBV15 and TRBJ2-1, with 7 bases identical to TRBD2. V trimming: 1 base; J trimming: 7 bases; junction bases outside the gene matches: 19. There are 19 residues in the CDR3. Germline V gene data show CDR1 as LNHNV and CDR2 as YYDKDF (reference sequence). In nucleotides, the CDR3 is TGTGCCACCAGCAGAGTCTACGGGTGGGAGGGCCGACCTCCTAATGAGCAGTTCTTC. Its protein product is CATSRVYGWEGRPPNEQFF.

This clone was counted a single time. The chain couples TRBV5-1 to TRBJ2-2; 10 positions agree with TRBD1. Trimming took 8 bases from V and 7 from J; bases not matched to a gene: 8. This CDR3 has 14 amino acids. Per germline, CDR1 SGHRS and CDR2 YFSETQ. The CDR3 region has the DNA TGCGCCAGTGGGGGACAGGGGTACGGCGGGGAGCTGTTTTTT. Translated, it gives CASGGQGYGGELFF.

The chain has TRBV28 and TRBJ1-5, with 8 bases matching TRBD1. V was pared by 7 bases and J by 3 bases, with 11 bases of the junction left unmatched. This CDR3 contains 16 residues. From germline, CDR1 is MDHEN and CDR2 SYDVKM. The chain's CDR3 is CASKGSDRGNNQPQHF. CDR3 DNA sequence: TGTGCCAGCAAGGGGAGCGACAGGGGCAACAATCAGCCCCAGCATTTT.

V is TRBV30 and J is TRBJ2-1; possibly TRBD1 for D (5 bases). The CDR3 runs 15 residues. Germline V gene data show CDR1 as GTSNPN and CDR2 as SVGIG (reference sequence). The V gene lost 0 bases and the J gene lost 1 base, with 10 bases spanning the gap. The CDR3 here is CAWSVKGWSYNEQFF. The DNA for the CDR3 is TGTGCCTGGAGTGTTAAGGGGTGGTCCTACAATGAGCAGTTCTTC.

Here the CDR3 reads CASRGDRWGYTF. The CDR3 DNA reads TGTGCCAGCAGAGGCGACAGGTGGGGCTACACCTTC. The chain recombines TRBV6-1 with TRBJ1-2; D perhaps matches TRBD1 (6 bases). The CDR3 covers 12 residues. CDR1 and CDR2 (germline): MNHNS, SASEGT. Trimming cost V 6 bases and J 8 bases, with 13 bases left between them.

This chain uses TRBV19 with TRBJ1-1; D gene ambiguous. Germline V gene data show CDR1 as LNHDA and CDR2 as SQIVND (reference sequence). V was clipped by 5 bases and J by 4 bases, with 11 bases between them. CDR3 size: 13 residues. The CDR3 DNA sequence: TGTGCCAGTAGTCCTCGGGCGGGCACTGAAGCTTTCTTT. As protein: CASSPRAGTEAFF.

The J gene is TRBJ1-3, the V gene TRBV9; 8 bases are a match to TRBD1. Germline assignment: CDR1 SGDLS and CDR2 YYNGEE. The CDR3 has 15 amino acids. The V gene end was trimmed by 0 bases and the J gene end by 2 bases; junction bases not matched to a gene: 1. CDR3 nucleotides: TGTGCCAGCAGCGTAGCAGGGGGCCCTGGAAACACCATATATTTT. Translation gives CASSVAGGPGNTIYF.

The V call is TRBV28, the J call TRBJ2-1; tentative D call: TRBD1 (5 bases). Trimming shortened V by 6 bases and J by 8 bases, and 29 bases separated the two germline ends. The CDR3 is 18 residues long. Per the germline V gene, CDR1 is MDHEN and CDR2 is SYDVKM. CDR3 nucleotides: TGTGCCAGCAGACCAGGCTCGGCCCAGGGTGTATTTGGGGATGAGCAGTTCTTC. Translated: CASRPGSAQGVFGDEQFF.

The V call is TRBV19, the J call TRBJ1-1; tentative D call: TRBD1 (5 bases). The V and J ends lost 5 bases and 0 bases respectively, with 16 bases between them. The CDR3 covers 16 residues. The V gene's germline CDR1 is LNHDA and CDR2 SQIVND (reference sequence). DNA for the CDR3: TGTGCCAGTAGTCCCTCCGGGGGGAGTATGAACACTGAAGCTTTCTTT. Its protein product is CASSPSGGSMNTEAFF.

The chain uses TRBV5-1 and TRBJ2-5; TRBD2 matches 11 bases. With V trimmed by 3 bases and J by 1 base, 5 bases remained unmatched. Per the germline V gene, CDR1 is SGHRS and CDR2 is YFSETQ. There are 16 residues in the CDR3. In nucleotides, the CDR3 is TGCGCCAGCAGCTATTTAGCGGGAGGGCCCCAAGAGACCCAGTACTTC. This gives the protein CASSYLAGGPQETQYF.

The count of this clone is one. V and J are TRBV5-4 and TRBJ1-1; TRBD1 matches 12 bases. Losses at the gene ends were 7 bases for V and 8 bases for J; bases not matched to a gene: 3. The germline CDR1 and CDR2 sequences are SGHNT and YYREEE (reference sequence). CDR3 length: 12 residues. The CDR3 DNA is TGTGCCAGCGGGGGACAGGGGGCCGAAGCTTTCTTT. Amino acid sequence: CASGGQGAEAFF.

The rearrangement joins TRBV4-1 to TRBJ2-1, with a tentative D call TRBD2 (7 bases). The CDR3 has 19 residues. The ends were cut back, 8 bases at V and 3 bases at J, with 29 bases in the middle. CDR1 MGHRA and CDR2 YSYEKL come from the germline V gene. CDR3 region: CASAPWGRETQGVYNEQFF. The CDR3 DNA reads as TGCGCCAGCGCGCCCTGGGGGCGGGAGACCCAAGGGGTCTACAATGAGCAGTTCTTC.

The DNA of the CDR3 is TGTGCCAGCAGCGGACAGGGGGCAACTGGGGCCAACGTCCTGACTTTC. Encoded protein: CASSGQGATGANVLTF. The chain combines TRBV7-3 with TRBJ2-6, with 11 bases fitting TRBD1. After removal of 5 bases from V and 2 bases from J, the junction contained 2 bases not matched to a gene. This CDR3 is 16 amino acids long. CDR1 is SGHTA, CDR2 FQGTGA, per germline.

The V gene is TRBV18, the J gene TRBJ2-1; 9 bases line up with TRBD1. The CDR3 length is 15 residues. The trim removed 6 bases at V and 7 bases at J, leaving 10 bases unmatched. Germline V gene lookup returns CDR1 KGHSH and CDR2 LQKENI. CDR3 sequence reads: CASSSQGARRNEQFF. The CDR3 nucleotides are TGTGCCAGCTCGTCACAGGGGGCGCGACGGAATGAGCAGTTCTTC.

The chain's CDR3 is CASSLNSGREQFF. As DNA, the CDR3 is TGCGCCAGCAGCTTAAATAGCGGGAGGGAGCAGTTCTTC. This rearrangement joins TRBV5-1 to TRBJ2-1; 10 bases line up with TRBD2. The CDR3 contains 13 residues. The germline V gene encodes CDR1 SGHRS and CDR2 YFSETQ. V was pared by 2 bases and J by 10 bases, with 3 bases of the junction left unmatched.

The V call is TRBV19, the J call TRBJ2-7, with 10 bases aligning to TRBD1. The V gene end was trimmed by 4 bases and the J gene end by 3 bases; junction bases not matched to a gene: 12. Germline V CDR1 and CDR2: LNHDA, SQIVND (reference sequence). The CDR3 sequence is 17 residues long. CDR3 sequence reads: CASSTKEGQGSIYEQYF. CDR3 coding DNA: TGTGCCAGTAGTACAAAAGAGGGACAGGGGAGCATCTACGAGCAGTACTTC.

This clone was observed a single time. CDR3 region: CASSHNNEQFF. The CDR3 nucleotides are TGTGCCAGCAGCCACAACAATGAGCAGTTCTTC. The chain recombines TRBV11-2 with TRBJ2-1, with D hard to call. The CDR3 is made up of 11 amino acids. Looked up from germline, CDR1 is SGHAT and CDR2 is FQNNGV. Trimming left V 5 bases short and J 5 bases short, with 4 bases between.

This chain connects TRBV19 to TRBJ1-1; maybe TRBD1 (6 bases). From germline, CDR1 is LNHDA and CDR2 SQIVND (reference sequence). The V gene lost 5 bases and the J gene lost 1 base, with 8 bases spanning the gap. The CDR3 has 13 amino acids. This CDR3 reads CASSPTGNTEAFF. The CDR3 nucleotides are TGTGCCAGTAGTCCGACAGGGAACACTGAAGCTTTCTTT.

This chain uses TRBV7-9 with TRBJ2-1; D is possibly TRBD2 (6 bases). Germline V lookup: CDR1 SEHNR, CDR2 FQNEAQ (reference sequence). The CDR3 totals 14 residues. V was clipped by 2 bases and J by 6 bases, with 11 bases between them. The CDR3 DNA is TGTGCCAGCAGCTTAAGGGAGCGGGCCAATGAGCAGTTCTTC. This translates into CASSLRERANEQFF.

The J gene is TRBJ1-2, the V gene TRBV29-1; 7 bases are shared with TRBD1. This CDR3 has 13 residues. Germline CDR1 and CDR2: SQVTM and ANQGSEA. Losses at the gene ends were 5 bases for V and 3 bases for J; bases not matched to a gene: 6. The CDR3: CSVSYQGDYGYTF. The DNA of the CDR3 is TGCAGCGTTTCATATCAGGGGGACTATGGCTACACCTTC.

This chain uses TRBV7-9 with TRBJ2-5; 7 bases match TRBD1. V was pared by 4 bases and J by 2 bases, with 7 bases of the junction left unmatched. This CDR3 has 15 residues. Germline V lookup: CDR1 SEHNR, CDR2 FQNEAQ (reference sequence). CDR3 in DNA: TGTGCCAGCAGCTCAGAGGGACAGTTTCAAGAGACCCAGTACTTC. This sequence encodes CASSSEGQFQETQYF. The full variable domain, in which reference TRBV7-9 and TRBJ2-5 provide the parts outside the CDR3, is DTGVSQNPRHKITKRGQNVTFRCDPISEHNRLYWYRQTLGQGPEFLTYFQNEAQLEKSRLLSDRFSAERPKGSFSTLEIQRTEQGDSAMYLCASSSEGQFQETQYFGPGTRLLVL.